This T cell receptor (beta chain) was profiled in a study of post-analysis software for immune sequencing data. About the research overall: Multiple sclerosis in the patients followed relapsing-remitting, secondary progressive and progressive-relapsing courses. General observations from the study: Patients used about 5 TRBV segments, including TRBV5-6, TRBV5-1 and TRBV20-1, more often than controls. Comparison with controls showed significantly lower normalized Chao1 diversity in multiple sclerosis patients. F-measure co-clustering was strong for batch-matched samples.

Each TCR beta cDNA library carried unique molecular identifiers. Input of about 0.9 to 10 million T cells yielded 550,000 or so cDNA molecules. MiXCR, run by TCRdb on the PCR reads, gives a single entry per CDR3 protein. The sample records more than 500,000 distinct CDR3 sequences, around 34% being singletons. This clonotype has a handful of counts. The antigen remains undetermined. With V trimmed by 3 bases and J by 10 bases, 9 bases remained unmatched. Germline assignment: CDR1 MGHRA and CDR2 YSYEKL. This CDR3 has 15 amino acids. The source of this sequence is a girl under 18 with multiple sclerosis. Specimen: blood. The chain joins TRBV4-1 to TRBJ2-1; 10 nucleotides align to TRBD2. DNA of the CDR3: TGCGCCAGCAGCCAGGAAGCGGGGGGGCGCGACGAGCAGTTCTTC. Protein product: CASSQEAGGRDEQFF.